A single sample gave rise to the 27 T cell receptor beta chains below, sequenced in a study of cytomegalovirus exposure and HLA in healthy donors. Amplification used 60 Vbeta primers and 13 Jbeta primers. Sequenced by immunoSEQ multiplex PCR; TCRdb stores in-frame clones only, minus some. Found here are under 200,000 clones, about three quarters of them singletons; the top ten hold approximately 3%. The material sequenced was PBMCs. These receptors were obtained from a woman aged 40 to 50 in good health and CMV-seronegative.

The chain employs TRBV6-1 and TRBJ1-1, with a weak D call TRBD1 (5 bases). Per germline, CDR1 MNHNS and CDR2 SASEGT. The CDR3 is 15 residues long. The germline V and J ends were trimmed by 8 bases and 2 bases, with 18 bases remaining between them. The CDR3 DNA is TGTGCCAGCGATAGGGGAACAACCTCAAACACTGAAGCTTTCTTT. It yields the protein CASDRGTTSNTEAFF.

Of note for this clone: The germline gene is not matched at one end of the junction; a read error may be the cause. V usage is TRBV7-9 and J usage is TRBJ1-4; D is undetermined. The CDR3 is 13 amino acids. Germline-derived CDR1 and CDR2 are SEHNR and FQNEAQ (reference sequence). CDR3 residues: CASRLGAGEKLFF. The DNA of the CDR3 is TGTGCCAGCAGGTTAGGCGCGGGGGAAAAACTGTTTTTT. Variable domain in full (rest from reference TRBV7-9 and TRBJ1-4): DTGVSQNPRHKITKRGQNVTFRCDPISEHNRLYWYRQTLGQGPEFLTYFQNEAQLEKSRLLSDRFSAERPKGSFSTLEIQRTEQGDSAMYLCASRLGAGEKLFFGSGTQLSVL.

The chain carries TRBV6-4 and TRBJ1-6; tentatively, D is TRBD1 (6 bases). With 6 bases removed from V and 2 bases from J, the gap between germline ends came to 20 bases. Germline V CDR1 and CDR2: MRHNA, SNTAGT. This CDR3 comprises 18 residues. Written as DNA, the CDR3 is TGTGCCAGCAGGATGGGGGCGGGGGGCCCCACCTATAATTCACCCCTCCACTTT. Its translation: CASRMGAGGPTYNSPLHF.

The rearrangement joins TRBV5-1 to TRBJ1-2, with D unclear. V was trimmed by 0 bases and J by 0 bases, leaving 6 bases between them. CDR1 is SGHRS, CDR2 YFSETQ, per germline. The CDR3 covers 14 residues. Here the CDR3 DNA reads TGCGCCAGCAGCTTGGGGGGAGCTAACTATGGCTACACCTTC. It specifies CASSLGGANYGYTF.

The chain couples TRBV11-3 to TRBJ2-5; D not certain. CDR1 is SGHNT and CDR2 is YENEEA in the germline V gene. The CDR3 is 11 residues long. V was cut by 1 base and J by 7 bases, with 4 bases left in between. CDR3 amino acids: CASSLGGTQYF. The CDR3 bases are TGTGCCAGCAGCTTAGGCGGGACCCAGTACTTC.

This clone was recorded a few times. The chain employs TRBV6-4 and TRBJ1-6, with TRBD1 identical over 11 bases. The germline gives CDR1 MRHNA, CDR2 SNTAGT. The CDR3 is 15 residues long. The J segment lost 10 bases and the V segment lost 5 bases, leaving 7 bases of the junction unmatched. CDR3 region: CASSRSGQGGSPLHF. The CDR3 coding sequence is TGTGCCAGCAGTCGCTCGGGACAGGGGGGATCACCCCTCCACTTT.

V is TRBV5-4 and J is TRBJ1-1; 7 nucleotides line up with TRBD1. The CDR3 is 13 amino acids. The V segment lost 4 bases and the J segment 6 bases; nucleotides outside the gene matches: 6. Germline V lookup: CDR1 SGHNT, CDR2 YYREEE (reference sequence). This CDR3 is CASSRQGRAEAFF. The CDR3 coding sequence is TGTGCCAGCAGCCGACAGGGTAGGGCTGAAGCTTTCTTT.

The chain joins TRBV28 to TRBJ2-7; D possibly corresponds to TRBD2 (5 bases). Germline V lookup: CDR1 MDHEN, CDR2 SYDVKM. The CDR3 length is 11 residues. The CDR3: CAAGIHYEQYF. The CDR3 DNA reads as TGTGCAGCCGGGATCCACTACGAGCAGTACTTC.

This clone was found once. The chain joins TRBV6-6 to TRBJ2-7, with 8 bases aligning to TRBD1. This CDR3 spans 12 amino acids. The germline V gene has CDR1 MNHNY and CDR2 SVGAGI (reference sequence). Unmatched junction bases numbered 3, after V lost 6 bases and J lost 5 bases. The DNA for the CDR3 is TGTGCCAGCAGCATACAGGGGGACGAGCAGTACTTC. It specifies CASSIQGDEQYF.

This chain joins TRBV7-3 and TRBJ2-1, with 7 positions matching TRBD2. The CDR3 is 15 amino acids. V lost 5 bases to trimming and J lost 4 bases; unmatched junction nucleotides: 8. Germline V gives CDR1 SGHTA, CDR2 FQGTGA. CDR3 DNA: TGTGCCAGCAGCACCGGGACTACCCCTTACAATGAGCAGTTCTTC. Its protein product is CASSTGTTPYNEQFF.

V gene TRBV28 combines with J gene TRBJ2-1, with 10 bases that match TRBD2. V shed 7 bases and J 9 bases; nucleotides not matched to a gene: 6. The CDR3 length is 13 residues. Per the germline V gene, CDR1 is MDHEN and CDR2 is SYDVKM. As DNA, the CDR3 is TGTGCCAGCACAGCGGGGGGGCCGGGTGAGCAGTTCTTC. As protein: CASTAGGPGEQFF.

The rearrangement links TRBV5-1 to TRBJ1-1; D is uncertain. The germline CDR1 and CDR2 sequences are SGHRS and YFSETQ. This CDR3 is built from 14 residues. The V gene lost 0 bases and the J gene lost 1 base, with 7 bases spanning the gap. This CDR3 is CASSLAGSNTEAFF. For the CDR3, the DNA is TGCGCCAGCAGCTTGGCGGGATCGAACACTGAAGCTTTCTTT.

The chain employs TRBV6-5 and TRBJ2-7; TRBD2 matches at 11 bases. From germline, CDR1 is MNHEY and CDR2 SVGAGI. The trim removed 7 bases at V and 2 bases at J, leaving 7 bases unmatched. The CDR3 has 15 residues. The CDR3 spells CASIRTGLAAYEQYF. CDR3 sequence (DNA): TGTGCCAGCATTAGAACGGGACTAGCGGCCTACGAGCAGTACTTC.

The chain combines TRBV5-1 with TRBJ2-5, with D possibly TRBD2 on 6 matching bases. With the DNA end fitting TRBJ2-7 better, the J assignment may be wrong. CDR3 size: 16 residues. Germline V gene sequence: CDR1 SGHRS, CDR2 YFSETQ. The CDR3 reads CASSPAPLGRTYEQYF. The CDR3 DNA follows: TGCGCCAGCAGCCCGGCCCCCCTCGGGAGAACCTACGAGCAGTACTTC.

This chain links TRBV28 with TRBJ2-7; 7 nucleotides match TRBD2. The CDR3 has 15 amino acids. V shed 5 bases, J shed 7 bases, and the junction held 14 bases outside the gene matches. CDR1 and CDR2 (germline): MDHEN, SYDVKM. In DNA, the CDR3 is TGTGCCAGCAGTCCCCCCCTTTTGGGGGGGATTGAGCAGTACTTC. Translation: CASSPPLLGGIEQYF.

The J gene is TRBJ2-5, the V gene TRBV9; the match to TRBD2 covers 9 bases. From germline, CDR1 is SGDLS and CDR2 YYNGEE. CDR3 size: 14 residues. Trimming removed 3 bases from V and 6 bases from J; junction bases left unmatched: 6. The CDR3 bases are TGTGCCAGCAGCGGAGAGGCGGGGGGGAAGACCCAGTACTTC. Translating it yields CASSGEAGGKTQYF. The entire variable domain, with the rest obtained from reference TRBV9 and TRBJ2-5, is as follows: DSGVTQTPKHLITATGQRVTLRCSPRSGDLSVYWYQQSLDQGLQFLIQYYNGEERAKGNILERFSAQQFPDLHSELNLSSLELGDSALYFCASSGEAGGKTQYFGPGTRLLVL.

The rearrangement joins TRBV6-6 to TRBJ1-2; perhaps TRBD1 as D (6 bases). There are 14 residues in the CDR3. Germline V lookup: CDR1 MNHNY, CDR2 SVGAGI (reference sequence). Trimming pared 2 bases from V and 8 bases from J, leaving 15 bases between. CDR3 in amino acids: CASSYSGGQGGYTF. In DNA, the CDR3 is TGTGCCAGCAGTTACAGCGGGGGCCAGGGGGGCTACACCTTC.

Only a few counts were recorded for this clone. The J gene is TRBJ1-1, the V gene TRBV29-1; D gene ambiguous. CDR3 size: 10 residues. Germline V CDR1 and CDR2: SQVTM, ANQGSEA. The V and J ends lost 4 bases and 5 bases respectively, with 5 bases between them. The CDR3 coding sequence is TGCAGCGTTGTTCTGACTGAAGCTTTCTTT. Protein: CSVVLTEAFF.

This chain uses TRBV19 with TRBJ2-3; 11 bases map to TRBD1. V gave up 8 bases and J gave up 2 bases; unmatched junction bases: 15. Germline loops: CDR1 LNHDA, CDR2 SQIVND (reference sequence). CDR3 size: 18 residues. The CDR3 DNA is TGTGCCAGTTCGTATCGGGACAGGGGGATTTGGAACACAGATACGCAGTATTTT. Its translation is CASSYRDRGIWNTDTQYF. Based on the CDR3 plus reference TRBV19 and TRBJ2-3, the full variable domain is DGGITQSPKYLFRKEGQNVTLSCEQNLNHDAMYWYRQDPGQGLRLIYYSQIVNDFQKGDIAEGYSVSREKKESFPLTVTSAQKNPTAFYLCASSYRDRGIWNTDTQYFGPGTRLTVL.

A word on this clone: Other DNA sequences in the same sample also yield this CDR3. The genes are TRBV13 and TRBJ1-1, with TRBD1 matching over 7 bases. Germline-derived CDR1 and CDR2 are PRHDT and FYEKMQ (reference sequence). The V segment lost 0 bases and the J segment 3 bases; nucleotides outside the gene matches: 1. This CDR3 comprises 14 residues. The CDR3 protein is CASSLGQGYTEAFF. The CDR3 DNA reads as TGTGCCAGCAGCTTAGGACAGGGGTACACTGAAGCTTTCTTT.

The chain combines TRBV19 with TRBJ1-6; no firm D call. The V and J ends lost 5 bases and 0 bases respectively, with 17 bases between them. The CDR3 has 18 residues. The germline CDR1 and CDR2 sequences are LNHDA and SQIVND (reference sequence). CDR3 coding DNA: TGTGCCAGTAGTGTCCCCGGTCTCCGGAGCTCCTATAATTCACCCCTCCACTTT. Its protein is CASSVPGLRSSYNSPLHF.

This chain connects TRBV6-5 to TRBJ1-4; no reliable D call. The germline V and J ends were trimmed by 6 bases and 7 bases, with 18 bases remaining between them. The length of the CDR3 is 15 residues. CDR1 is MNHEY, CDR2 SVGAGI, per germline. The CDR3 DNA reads TGTGCCAGCAGGGGCCATGCGGGCGCAGGTGAAAAACTGTTTTTT. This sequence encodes CASRGHAGAGEKLFF.

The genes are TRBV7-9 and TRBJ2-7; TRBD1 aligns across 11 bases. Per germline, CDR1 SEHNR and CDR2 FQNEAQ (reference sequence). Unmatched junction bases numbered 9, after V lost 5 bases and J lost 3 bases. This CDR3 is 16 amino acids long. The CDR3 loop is CASSTLKGTGGYEQYF. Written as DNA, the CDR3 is TGTGCCAGCAGCACTTTAAAGGGGACAGGGGGCTACGAGCAGTACTTC.

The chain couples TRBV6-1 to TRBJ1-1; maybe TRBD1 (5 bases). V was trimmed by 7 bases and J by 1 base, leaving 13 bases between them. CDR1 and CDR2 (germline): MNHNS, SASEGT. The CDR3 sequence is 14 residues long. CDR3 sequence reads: CASNRGLTNTEAFF. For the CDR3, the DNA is TGTGCCAGCAACCGGGGACTCACGAACACTGAAGCTTTCTTT.

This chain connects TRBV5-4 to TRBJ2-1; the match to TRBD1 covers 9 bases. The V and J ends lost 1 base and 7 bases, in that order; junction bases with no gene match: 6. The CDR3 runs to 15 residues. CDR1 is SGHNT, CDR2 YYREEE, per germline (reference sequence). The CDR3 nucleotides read TGTGCCAGCAGCTTGCCGGGGACAGGGAGGAATGAGCAGTTCTTC. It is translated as CASSLPGTGRNEQFF.

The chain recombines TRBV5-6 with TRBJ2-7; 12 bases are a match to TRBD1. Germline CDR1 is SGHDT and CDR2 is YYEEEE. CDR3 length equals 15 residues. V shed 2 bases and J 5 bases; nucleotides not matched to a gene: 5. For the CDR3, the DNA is TGTGCCAGCAGCTTACCCGGGACAGGGGGCGACGAGCAGTACTTC. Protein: CASSLPGTGGDEQYF.

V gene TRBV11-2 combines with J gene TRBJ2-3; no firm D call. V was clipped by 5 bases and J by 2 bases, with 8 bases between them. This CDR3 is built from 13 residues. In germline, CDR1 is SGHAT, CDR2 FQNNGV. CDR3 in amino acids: CASSLRHTDTQYF. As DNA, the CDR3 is TGTGCCAGCAGCCTTCGACACACAGATACGCAGTATTTT.